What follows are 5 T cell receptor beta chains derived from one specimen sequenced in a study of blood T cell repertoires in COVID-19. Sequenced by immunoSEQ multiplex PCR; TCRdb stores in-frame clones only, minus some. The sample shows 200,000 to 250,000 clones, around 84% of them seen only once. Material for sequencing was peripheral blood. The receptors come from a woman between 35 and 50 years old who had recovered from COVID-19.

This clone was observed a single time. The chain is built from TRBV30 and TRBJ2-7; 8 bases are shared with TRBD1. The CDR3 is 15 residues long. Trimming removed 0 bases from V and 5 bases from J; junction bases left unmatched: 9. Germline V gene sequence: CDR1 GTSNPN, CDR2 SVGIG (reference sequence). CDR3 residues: CAWSVLGQGADEQYF. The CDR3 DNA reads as TGTGCCTGGAGTGTTTTAGGGCAGGGGGCGGACGAGCAGTACTTC.

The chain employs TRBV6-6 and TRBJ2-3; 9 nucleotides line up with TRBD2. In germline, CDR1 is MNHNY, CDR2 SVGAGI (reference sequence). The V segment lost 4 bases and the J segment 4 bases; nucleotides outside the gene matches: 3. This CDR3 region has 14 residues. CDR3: CASSWSSGADTQYF. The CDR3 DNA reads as TGTGCCAGCAGTTGGTCTAGCGGGGCAGATACGCAGTATTTT.

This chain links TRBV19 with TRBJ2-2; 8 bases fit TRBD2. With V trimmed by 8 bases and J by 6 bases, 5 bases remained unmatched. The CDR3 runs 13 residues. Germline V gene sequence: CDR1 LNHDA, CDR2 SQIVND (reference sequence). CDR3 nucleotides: TGTGCCAGTGCTCGGGGGGGCCCCGGGGAGCTGTTTTTT. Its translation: CASARGGPGELFF.

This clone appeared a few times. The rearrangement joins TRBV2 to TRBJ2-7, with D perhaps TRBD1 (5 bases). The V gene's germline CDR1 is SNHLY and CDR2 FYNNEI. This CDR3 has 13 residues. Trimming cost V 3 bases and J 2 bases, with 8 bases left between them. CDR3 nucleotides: TGTGCCAGCAGTGATGACAGTGCCTACGAGCAGTACTTC. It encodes CASSDDSAYEQYF.

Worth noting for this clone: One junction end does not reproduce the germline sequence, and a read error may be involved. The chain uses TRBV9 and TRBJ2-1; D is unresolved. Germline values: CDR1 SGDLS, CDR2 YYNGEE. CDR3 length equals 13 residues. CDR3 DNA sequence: TGTGCCAGCAGCGCAGATTACGTGGCGGAGCGGTTCTTC. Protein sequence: CASSADYVAERFF.